Below are 32 T cell receptor beta chains sequenced from a single sample in a study of T cell changes during pregnancy in multiple sclerosis. Generated by immunoSEQ multiplex PCR, the TCRdb table keeps only in-frame clones and is missing some. The sample holds around 40,000 clones, approximately 90% seen once. The material sequenced was CD4+ T cells from peripheral blood mononuclear cells, taken before pregnancy. The receptor set was obtained from a female donor with multiple sclerosis, enrolled in a pregnancy study.

The V gene is TRBV7-2, the J gene TRBJ1-4; possibly TRBD1 for D (6 bases). With 5 bases removed from V and 7 bases from J, the gap between germline ends came to 17 bases. This CDR3 has 15 residues. Germline CDR1 and CDR2: SGHTA and FQGNSA. The CDR3 loop is CASSAAQGFGEKLFF. The DNA of the CDR3 is TGTGCCAGCAGCGCAGCTCAGGGGTTCGGTGAAAAACTGTTTTTT.

This clone is a singleton in its sample. CDR3 nucleotide sequence: TGCGCCAGCAGCTTGAGCCCACAGGGAAGGGGCACTGAAGCTTTCTTT. Its protein is CASSLSPQGRGTEAFF. The gene calls are TRBV5-1 and TRBJ1-1; tentative D call: TRBD1 (6 bases). Per germline, CDR1 SGHRS and CDR2 YFSETQ. The V and J ends lost 1 base and 4 bases respectively, with 17 bases between them. The length of the CDR3 is 16 residues.

The chain joins TRBV12-1 to TRBJ2-7; the table's D call, TRBD1, has no DNA check behind it. TRBV12-1 counts as a pseudogene. CDR3 length equals 15 residues. In DNA form, the CDR3 reads TGTGCCAGCAGCTTAACCGACAGGGGGCCCCTCGAGCAGTACTTC. Its translation: CASSLTDRGPLEQYF.

The rearrangement links TRBV5-1 to TRBJ1-2; weak D call: TRBD1 (5 bases). This CDR3 comprises 13 residues. V lost 2 bases and J lost 5, with 10 bases in between. CDR1 is SGHRS, CDR2 YFSETQ, per germline. The DNA for the CDR3 is TGCGCCAGCAGCTTTGACAGTCAGTATGGCTACACCTTC. Residues: CASSFDSQYGYTF. The variable domain in full, with the rest retrieved from reference TRBV5-1 and TRBJ1-2, is KAGVTQTPRYLIKTRGQQVTLSCSPISGHRSVSWYQQTPGQGLQFLFEYFSETQRNKGNFPGRFSGRQFSNSRSEMNVSTLELGDSALYLCASSFDSQYGYTFGSGTRLTVV.

This sequence joins TRBV2 and TRBJ2-2; 7 bases are a match to TRBD1. The germline V gene has CDR1 SNHLY and CDR2 FYNNEI. This CDR3 spans 17 amino acids. Trimming removed 5 bases from V and 3 bases from J; junction bases left unmatched: 12. CDR3 sequence reads: CASSTQPGQPDTGELFF. CDR3 sequence (DNA): TGTGCCAGCAGTACACAACCGGGACAGCCGGACACCGGGGAGCTGTTTTTT.

The chain uses TRBV9 and TRBJ2-7; TRBD2 aligns across 13 bases. The CDR3 sequence is 16 residues long. V was pared by 0 bases and J by 4 bases, with 4 bases of the junction left unmatched. Germline V CDR1 and CDR2: SGDLS, YYNGEE. The DNA of the CDR3 is TGTGCCAGCAGCGTAGGCGGGACTAGCGGGACTTACGAGCAGTACTTC. This codes for CASSVGGTSGTYEQYF.

J is TRBJ1-5 and V is TRBV27; TRBD1 matches 10 bases. The length of the CDR3 is 14 residues. The V and J ends lost 6 bases and 4 bases, in that order; junction bases with no gene match: 3. Per germline, CDR1 MNHEY and CDR2 SMNVEV (reference sequence). The CDR3 region has the DNA TGTGCCAGCAGAAGGACAGGGGGTAATCAGCCCCAGCATTTT. Its translation: CASRRTGGNQPQHF.

V gene TRBV28 combines with J gene TRBJ2-1, with a weak D call TRBD1 (6 bases). V lost 5 bases to trimming and J lost 8 bases, with 16 bases between them. Germline CDR1 reads MDHEN; CDR2 reads SYDVKM. CDR3 size: 14 residues. Here the CDR3 DNA reads TGTGCCAGCAGTACCAGGGGCTTTATGGATGAGCAGTTCTTC. This encodes CASSTRGFMDEQFF.

The rearrangement links TRBV2 to TRBJ1-5; possibly TRBD1 for D (5 bases). Germline assignment: CDR1 SNHLY and CDR2 FYNNEI. The CDR3 loop spans 12 amino acids. Trimming took 5 bases from V and 7 from J, leaving 9 bases between them. The CDR3 region is CASSQQGQPQHF. In DNA form, the CDR3 reads TGTGCCAGCAGTCAGCAGGGCCAGCCCCAGCATTTT.

In nucleotides, the CDR3 is TGCGCCAGCAGTCTAGTCCCTAGCACAGATACGCAGTATTTT. Encoded protein: CASSLVPSTDTQYF. The V gene is TRBV5-1, the J gene TRBJ2-3; D gene uncertain. The CDR3 has 14 amino acids. Deletions cut 5 bases from V and 0 bases from J, with 10 bases between. CDR1 SGHRS and CDR2 YFSETQ come from the germline V gene. The variable domain in full, completed from reference TRBV5-1 and TRBJ2-3, reads KAGVTQTPRYLIKTRGQQVTLSCSPISGHRSVSWYQQTPGQGLQFLFEYFSETQRNKGNFPGRFSGRQFSNSRSEMNVSTLELGDSALYLCASSLVPSTDTQYFGPGTRLTVL.

J is TRBJ1-2 and V is TRBV11-2, with D hard to call. The germline CDR1 and CDR2 sequences are SGHAT and FQNNGV. This CDR3 has 13 amino acids. V dropped 6 bases and J dropped 7 bases, with 15 bases sitting between them. CDR3 residues: CASRRVPGSGYTF. The CDR3 nucleotides are TGTGCCAGCAGACGGGTCCCGGGGAGTGGCTACACCTTC.

This clone was seen a few times. This chain uses TRBV7-9 with TRBJ1-2; the D is unclear. The germline gives CDR1 SEHNR, CDR2 FQNEAQ (reference sequence). V lost 5 bases to trimming and J lost 8 bases, with 12 bases between them. The CDR3 length is 12 residues. CDR3 loop: CASSVLKAGYTF. Written as DNA, the CDR3 is TGTGCCAGCAGCGTCCTTAAAGCGGGCTACACCTTC.

The chain uses TRBV30 and TRBJ1-2, with D maybe TRBD1 (5 bases). The V gene lost 0 bases and the J gene lost 8 bases, with 31 bases spanning the gap. Germline CDR1 and CDR2: GTSNPN and SVGIG (reference sequence). This CDR3 has 19 amino acids. The CDR3: CAWSVKRRGPQNVRKGYTF. As DNA, the CDR3 is TGTGCCTGGAGTGTTAAAAGGCGGGGACCCCAAAATGTCAGAAAAGGCTACACCTTC.

The genes are TRBV7-2 and TRBJ1-1; tentative D call: TRBD1 (5 bases). The V end was cut by 3 bases, the J end by 3 bases, with 11 bases between. The CDR3 contains 14 residues. From germline, CDR1 is SGHTA and CDR2 FQGNSA. The CDR3 sequence: CASSFAGLDTEAFF. As DNA, the CDR3 is TGTGCCAGCAGCTTCGCAGGGTTGGACACTGAAGCTTTCTTT.

This chain uses TRBV6-4 with TRBJ2-7, with 10 positions matching TRBD2. This CDR3 contains 13 residues. V trimming: 5 bases; J trimming: 6 bases; junction bases outside the gene matches: 4. The germline CDR1 and CDR2 sequences are MRHNA and SNTAGT. CDR3 amino acids: CASSQIAGGEQYF. In nucleotides, the CDR3 is TGTGCCAGCAGTCAGATAGCGGGGGGCGAGCAGTACTTC.

This clone appeared once. This sequence joins TRBV12-5 and TRBJ2-1; 8 positions match TRBD2. The CDR3 is 13 residues long. Germline CDR1 is LGHNT and CDR2 is FRNRAP. Trimming took 8 bases from V and 4 from J; bases not matched to a gene: 4. CDR3 nucleotide sequence: TGTGCTAGTCGCGGGAGGCGGTACAATGAGCAGTTCTTC. It specifies CASRGRRYNEQFF.

V is TRBV28 and J is TRBJ1-5; possibly TRBD1 for D (6 bases). This CDR3 is 13 amino acids long. V shed 7 bases and J shed 6 bases, with 13 bases lying between them. Germline V lookup: CDR1 MDHEN, CDR2 SYDVKM. This chain's CDR3 is CASKRGGGQPQHF. Written as DNA, the CDR3 is TGTGCCAGCAAACGGGGGGGCGGTCAGCCCCAGCATTTT.

This chain uses TRBV28 with TRBJ1-2; D is perhaps TRBD1 (5 bases). Per the germline V gene, CDR1 is MDHEN and CDR2 is SYDVKM. The germline V and J ends were trimmed by 6 bases and 2 bases, with 13 bases remaining between them. The length of the CDR3 is 14 residues. This CDR3 reads CASRPPGGNYGYTF. CDR3 sequence (DNA): TGTGCCAGCAGACCTCCCGGGGGAAACTATGGCTACACCTTC.

The chain is built from TRBV18 and TRBJ1-4, with D maybe TRBD1 (5 bases). CDR1 is KGHSH and CDR2 is LQKENI in the germline V gene. V was pared by 3 bases and J by 6 bases, with 11 bases between. The CDR3 covers 14 residues. CDR3 amino acids: CASSPGGQDEKLFF. In DNA, the CDR3 is TGTGCCAGCTCACCGGGGGGTCAGGATGAAAAACTGTTTTTT.

The rearrangement joins TRBV28 to TRBJ1-5; a possible D gene is TRBD1 (6 bases). The CDR3 runs to 16 residues. Germline CDR1 and CDR2: MDHEN and SYDVKM. Trimming left V 3 bases short and J 6 bases short, with 18 bases between. The CDR3 DNA is TGTGCCAGCAGTTTCTTGGAAGGGGGGGAGGGTCAGCCCCAGCATTTT. This translates into CASSFLEGGEGQPQHF. Filled out from reference TRBV28 and TRBJ1-5, the complete variable domain reads DVKVTQSSRYLVKRTGEKVFLECVQDMDHENMFWYRQDPGLGLRLIYFSYDVKMKEKGDIPEGYSVSREKKERFSLILESASTNQTSMYLCASSFLEGGEGQPQHFGDGTRLSIL.

V usage is TRBV5-1 and J usage is TRBJ1-3; 7 bases map to TRBD1. The CDR3 is made up of 17 amino acids. CDR1 is SGHRS, CDR2 YFSETQ, per germline. J gave up 0 bases and V 0 bases, and 6 bases lay outside the gene matches. This CDR3 is CASSLGTGSASGNTIYF. Here the CDR3 DNA reads TGCGCCAGCAGCTTGGGGACAGGTTCCGCCTCTGGAAACACCATATATTTT.

The rearrangement links TRBV7-3 to TRBJ2-2; D possibly corresponds to TRBD2 (6 bases). Germline V gene sequence: CDR1 SGHTA, CDR2 FQGTGA. The CDR3 totals 14 residues. Trimming removed 4 bases from V and 5 bases from J, with 11 bases in between. The CDR3 region is CASSSSRGTGELFF. The CDR3 DNA reads as TGTGCCAGCAGCTCTTCCCGGGGGACCGGGGAGCTGTTTTTT.

The rearrangement links TRBV5-6 to TRBJ2-3; TRBD2 aligns across 8 bases. Germline trimming cut 7 bases from V and 6 bases from J; bases unmatched to any gene: 7. The length of the CDR3 is 13 residues. Per germline, CDR1 SGHDT and CDR2 YYEEEE. This CDR3 is CASGSIAGDTQYF. Written as DNA, the CDR3 is TGTGCCAGCGGGAGTATAGCGGGGGATACGCAGTATTTT.

V is TRBV11-1 and J is TRBJ2-2; the D gene is possibly TRBD1 (5 bases). Between the trimmed V and J ends, which lost 2 bases and 5 bases, there was a span of 9 bases. The CDR3 length is 14 residues. CDR1 and CDR2 from the germline V gene are SGHAT and FQDESV (reference sequence). The CDR3 is CASSLSSGTGELFF. The CDR3 DNA follows: TGTGCCAGCAGCTTATCGTCAGGGACCGGGGAGCTGTTTTTT.

This clone was observed a handful of times. The DNA of the CDR3 is TGTGCCAGCAGCTTAGAACAGTATAATTCACCCCTCCACTTT. Translated: CASSLEQYNSPLHF. V usage is TRBV7-9 and J usage is TRBJ1-6; no firm D call. The CDR3 sequence is 14 residues long. The ends were cut back, 1 base at V and 4 bases at J, with 5 bases in the middle. CDR1 and CDR2 (germline): SEHNR, FQNEAQ (reference sequence).

The chain employs TRBV5-1 and TRBJ1-1, with TRBD1 as a possible D gene (6 bases). CDR1 is SGHRS and CDR2 is YFSETQ in the germline V gene. This CDR3 is built from 14 residues. The V end was cut by 4 bases, the J end by 1 base, with 11 bases between. CDR3 DNA: TGCGCCAGCAGCCAGGGGATTACGAACACTGAAGCTTTCTTT. Translating it yields CASSQGITNTEAFF.

The V gene is TRBV9, the J gene TRBJ2-2, with 9 bases matching TRBD1. Per germline, CDR1 SGDLS and CDR2 YYNGEE. With V trimmed by 3 bases and J by 5 bases, 11 bases remained unmatched. The CDR3 has 17 amino acids. CDR3 region: CASSAHPGQGVTGELFF. The CDR3 bases are TGTGCCAGCAGCGCGCACCCGGGACAGGGTGTAACCGGGGAGCTGTTTTTT.

The chain couples TRBV10-3 to TRBJ1-4, with 7 bases fitting TRBD1. This CDR3 region has 12 residues. The junction had 2 bases not matched to a gene; V was cut back by 8 bases and J by 5 bases. Looked up from germline, CDR1 is ENHRY and CDR2 is SYGVKD. The CDR3 region is CAIGDRNEKLFF. CDR3 bases: TGTGCCATCGGGGACAGAAATGAAAAACTGTTTTTT.

The V call is TRBV4-2, the J call TRBJ2-5, with TRBD2 matching over 7 bases. V dropped 2 bases and J dropped 3; count of bases not matched to a gene: 3. There are 14 residues in the CDR3. Germline assignment: CDR1 LGHNA and CDR2 YNFKEQ. CDR3: CASSQRLAKETQYF. The DNA of the CDR3 is TGTGCCAGCAGCCAACGACTAGCTAAAGAGACCCAGTACTTC.

The chain is built from TRBV6-1 and TRBJ1-2; D gene uncertain. Trimming stripped 0 bases from V and 5 bases from J, with 10 bases between. The CDR3 contains 14 residues. Germline V gene sequence: CDR1 MNHNS, CDR2 SASEGT. The CDR3 sequence: CASSEATNGYGYTF. CDR3 sequence (DNA): TGTGCCAGCAGTGAAGCGACTAATGGGTATGGCTACACCTTC.

In this sample, this clone turned up once. The V gene is TRBV5-1, the J gene TRBJ2-7; D possibly corresponds to TRBD1 (6 bases). The CDR3 sequence is 15 residues long. The V end was cut by 4 bases, the J end by 1 base, with 15 bases between. From germline, CDR1 is SGHRS and CDR2 YFSETQ. The CDR3 protein is CASSTAGQRSYEQYF. Written as DNA, the CDR3 is TGCGCCAGCAGCACTGCCGGACAGAGATCCTACGAGCAGTACTTC.

This chain connects TRBV5-4 to TRBJ1-1; a weak D match, TRBD1 (5 bases). The V and J ends lost 2 bases and 5 bases respectively, with 19 bases between them. The CDR3 is 16 amino acids. CDR1 is SGHNT, CDR2 YYREEE, per germline (reference sequence). The CDR3 loop is CASSFGGGETYTEAFF. The CDR3 DNA follows: TGTGCCAGCAGCTTTGGTGGGGGGGAGACGTATACTGAAGCTTTCTTT.